This T cell receptor beta chain emerged from a study of shared clonotypes between healthy human individuals. About the research overall: Sampling drew on donors who were a couple of women and three men aged 18 to 49.

Study-wide results and limits: Expectations were that clonotype sharing among donors would be affected by sequencing depth.

From germline, CDR1 is LGHNA and CDR2 YNFKEQ. After removal of 4 bases from V and 4 bases from J, the junction contained 5 bases not matched to a gene. CDR3 length equals 14 residues. The test was conducted at deep level. The data were produced by immunoSEQ multiplex PCR, yet TCRdb's version contains in-frame clones alone and is incomplete. The table lists some 2,000,000 clones, nearly 97% of them singletons. As for this clone: The antigen remains undetermined.

Within Nashville, Tennessee resided all donors, each a Caucasian adult. This receptor was taken from a man aged 18 to 29 in good health. The chain uses TRBV4-2 and TRBJ2-3, with 7 positions matching TRBD2. Input material: naive CD4+ T cells sorted from blood. Documented subset: CD45RA+ positively selected. The CDR3 DNA sequence: TGTGCCAGCAGCCGTGGAGCGGGGTCAGATACGCAGTATTTT. This gives the protein CASSRGAGSDTQYF.